The rows below give T cell receptor beta chains drawn from one sample of a study of blood T cell repertoires in COVID-19. Sequenced by immunoSEQ multiplex PCR; TCRdb stores in-frame clones only, minus some. The table shows roughly 200,000 clones, with approximately 91% occurring only once. Sequenced material: peripheral blood. These receptors all stem from a woman between 35 and 50 years old who had recovered from COVID-19. CDR3s include the opening cysteine and the closing phenylalanine or tryptophan. The order of the fields is D gene, clone size, J gene, V gene, CDR3 DNA, CDR3 protein. A D gene is named only where the DNA matches it firmly. Expanded clones are given a class, and other clones once, few, many or no size at all.

d_call: TRBD2
clone_size: NA
j_call: TRBJ2-4
v_call: TRBV6-5
cdr3_nt: TGTGCCAGCAGGGATAGCGGGACAAACATTCAGTACTTC
cdr3_aa: CASRDSGTNIQYF

d_call: TRBD1
clone_size: NA
j_call: TRBJ1-1
v_call: TRBV19
cdr3_nt: TGTGCCAGTAGTATAGGGCCGACAGGGAGGCTGACGAACACTGAAGCTTTCTTT
cdr3_aa: CASSIGPTGRLTNTEAFF

d_call: TRBD2
clone_size: NA
j_call: TRBJ2-7
v_call: TRBV28
cdr3_nt: TGTGCCAGCAGTTTAGCGGGAGGGCCTCTTAAAGAGCAGTACTTC
cdr3_aa: CASSLAGGPLKEQYF

d_call: NA
clone_size: NA
j_call: TRBJ1-2
v_call: TRBV7-8
cdr3_nt: TGTGCCAGCAGCCCGGAGGGTACAGCTTCCTATGGCTACACCTTC
cdr3_aa: CASSPEGTASYGYTF

d_call: NA
clone_size: NA
j_call: TRBJ2-7
v_call: TRBV7-3
cdr3_nt: TGTGCCAGCAGCCCACAGGGTAACGAGCAGTACTTC
cdr3_aa: CASSPQGNEQYF

d_call: NA
clone_size: once
j_call: TRBJ2-2
v_call: TRBV27
cdr3_nt: TGTGCCAGCAGTTTATCGGTGCAGACCGGGGAGCTGTTTTTT
cdr3_aa: CASSLSVQTGELFF

d_call: NA
clone_size: NA
j_call: TRBJ2-1
v_call: TRBV29-1
cdr3_nt: TGCAGCGTTCGGTACGCGGCGGGTGCTGAGCAGTTCTTC
cdr3_aa: CSVRYAAGAEQFF

d_call: NA
clone_size: NA
j_call: TRBJ1-2
v_call: TRBV12-3/TRBV12-4
cdr3_nt: TGTGCCAGCAGTTTAGGGCAGGACTATGGCTACACCTTC
cdr3_aa: CASSLGQDYGYTF

d_call: NA
clone_size: NA
j_call: TRBJ2-1
v_call: TRBV7-9
cdr3_nt: TGTGCCAGCAGCTTGCAACAGGGTGAGCAGTTCTTC
cdr3_aa: CASSLQQGEQFF

d_call: NA
clone_size: NA
j_call: TRBJ2-7
v_call: TRBV2
cdr3_nt: TGTGCCAGCAATCCGGGACTCAGCCTCTACGAGCAGTACTTC
cdr3_aa: CASNPGLSLYEQYF

d_call: NA
clone_size: NA
j_call: TRBJ2-2
v_call: TRBV29-1
cdr3_nt: TGCAGCGTTGAAGATCCCAGGTGGGCGCTGCTGTTTTTT
cdr3_aa: CSVEDPRWALLFF

d_call: NA
clone_size: NA
j_call: TRBJ2-2
v_call: TRBV3-1/TRBV3-2
cdr3_nt: TGTGCCAGCAGCCCCGGACAAAACACCGGGGAGCTGTTTTTT
cdr3_aa: CASSPGQNTGELFF

d_call: NA
clone_size: NA
j_call: TRBJ2-6
v_call: TRBV5-8
cdr3_nt: TGTGCCAGCAGCTTGGGACAATCTGGGGCCAACGTCCTGACTTTC
cdr3_aa: CASSLGQSGANVLTF

d_call: TRBD1
clone_size: NA
j_call: TRBJ2-7
v_call: TRBV19
cdr3_nt: TGTGCCAGTATGGGACAGGGCTCCTACGAGCAGTACTTC
cdr3_aa: CASMGQGSYEQYF

d_call: NA
clone_size: NA
j_call: TRBJ1-1
v_call: TRBV6-5
cdr3_nt: TGTGCCAGCAGGTGGGGCGCCGGGTCTGAAGCTTTCTTT
cdr3_aa: CASRWGAGSEAFF

d_call: NA
clone_size: NA
j_call: TRBJ2-1
v_call: TRBV14
cdr3_nt: TGTGCCAGCAGCCTCACCGGACTGAGAAATGAGCAGTTCTTC
cdr3_aa: CASSLTGLRNEQFF

d_call: TRBD2
clone_size: NA
j_call: TRBJ2-7
v_call: TRBV3-1/TRBV3-2
cdr3_nt: TGTGCCAGCAGCCTTTTTCATTCCCTAGCGGCCGGAGGCCACGAGCAGTACTTC
cdr3_aa: CASSLFHSLAAGGHEQYF

d_call: NA
clone_size: NA
j_call: TRBJ2-7
v_call: TRBV9
cdr3_nt: TGTGCCAGCAGCGTAGGGCGGGGCCAGGGCCACTACGAGCAGTACTTC
cdr3_aa: CASSVGRGQGHYEQYF

d_call: NA
clone_size: NA
j_call: TRBJ2-2
v_call: TRBV7-6
cdr3_nt: TGTGCCAGCAGCTTAACCTGGGGCAGTAACACCGGGGAGCTGTTTTTT
cdr3_aa: CASSLTWGSNTGELFF

d_call: TRBD1
clone_size: NA
j_call: TRBJ2-5
v_call: TRBV3-1/TRBV3-2
cdr3_nt: TGTGCCAGCAGCCAAGCAGGGACAGGGGAGACCCAGTACTTC
cdr3_aa: CASSQAGTGETQYF

d_call: TRBD1
clone_size: NA
j_call: TRBJ2-7
v_call: TRBV6-1
cdr3_nt: TGTGCCAGCAGTGAGTTAGGGGGCAAAGAGCAGTACTTC
cdr3_aa: CASSELGGKEQYF

d_call: TRBD2
clone_size: NA
j_call: TRBJ2-1
v_call: TRBV29-1
cdr3_nt: TGCAGCGTTAGGAGTTTAGGAACTAGCGGGAGGGGGAATGAGCAGTTCTTC
cdr3_aa: CSVRSLGTSGRGNEQFF

d_call: NA
clone_size: NA
j_call: TRBJ1-5
v_call: TRBV19
cdr3_nt: TGTGCCAGTAGTATAGAGGGCCGCAGGGCCCAGCATTTT
cdr3_aa: CASSIEGRRAQHF

d_call: TRBD1
clone_size: NA
j_call: TRBJ1-4
v_call: TRBV10-3
cdr3_nt: TGTGCCATCAGGGGGACAGGACTAACTAATGAAAAACTGTTTTTT
cdr3_aa: CAIRGTGLTNEKLFF

d_call: NA
clone_size: NA
j_call: TRBJ2-3
v_call: TRBV28
cdr3_nt: TGTGCCAGCAGTACTAGCTCCGATACGCAGTATTTT
cdr3_aa: CASSTSSDTQYF

d_call: NA
clone_size: NA
j_call: TRBJ1-1
v_call: TRBV30
cdr3_nt: TGTGCCTGGGCCAGGGCAGAGAACACTGAAGCTTTCTTT
cdr3_aa: CAWARAENTEAFF

d_call: TRBD2
clone_size: NA
j_call: TRBJ2-1
v_call: TRBV28
cdr3_nt: TGTGCCAGCAGTTTATTAGCGGGGTCCCTCTACAATGAGCAGTTCTTC
cdr3_aa: CASSLLAGSLYNEQFF

d_call: NA
clone_size: NA
j_call: TRBJ1-1
v_call: TRBV3-1/TRBV3-2
cdr3_nt: TGTGCCAGCAGCCTAAGAGCTACAGGGTCCACTGAAGCTTTCTTT
cdr3_aa: CASSLRATGSTEAFF

d_call: TRBD1
clone_size: NA
j_call: TRBJ1-2
v_call: TRBV6-4
cdr3_nt: TGTGCCAGCCGACAGGGTTTTGGCTACACCTTC
cdr3_aa: CASRQGFGYTF

d_call: TRBD2
clone_size: NA
j_call: TRBJ2-5
v_call: TRBV19
cdr3_nt: TGTGCCAGTAGCCGACTAGCGGGAGGGGGGGAGACCCAGTACTTC
cdr3_aa: CASSRLAGGGETQYF

d_call: NA
clone_size: once
j_call: TRBJ1-2
v_call: TRBV4-3
cdr3_nt: TGCGCCAGCAGCCAAGAGATGGTTCGGGGGAGAATTTCACTTGGCTACACCTTC
cdr3_aa: CASSQEMVRGRISLGYTF

d_call: NA
clone_size: once
j_call: TRBJ1-4
v_call: TRBV3-1/TRBV3-2
cdr3_nt: TGTGCCAGCAGCCAGAACTGGGAGCGCGAAAAACTGTTTTTT
cdr3_aa: CASSQNWEREKLFF

d_call: TRBD1
clone_size: once
j_call: TRBJ1-4
v_call: TRBV27
cdr3_nt: TGTGCCAGCAGCTTTACAGGGGCCCCTAATGAAAAACTGTTTTTT
cdr3_aa: CASSFTGAPNEKLFF

d_call: TRBD1
clone_size: NA
j_call: TRBJ2-4
v_call: TRBV25-1
cdr3_nt: TGTGCCACCGCGGACAGGGTAAAAAACATTCAGTACTTC
cdr3_aa: CATADRVKNIQYF

d_call: NA
clone_size: few
j_call: TRBJ1-6
v_call: TRBV15
cdr3_nt: TGTGCCACCAGCAGAGATCGTGGAAGAGGGCGGGCCTTAGGGTCACCCCTCCACTTT
cdr3_aa: CATSRDRGRGRALGSPLHF

d_call: NA
clone_size: NA
j_call: TRBJ2-1
v_call: TRBV14
cdr3_nt: TGTGCCAGCAGCCAATTCCGGGGTACCTCCTACAATGAGCAGTTCTTC
cdr3_aa: CASSQFRGTSYNEQFF

d_call: NA
clone_size: NA
j_call: TRBJ1-1
v_call: TRBV19
cdr3_nt: TGTGCCAGTCCACGGGGGGTCCGGGAGGGGAACACTGAAGCTTTCTTT
cdr3_aa: CASPRGVREGNTEAFF